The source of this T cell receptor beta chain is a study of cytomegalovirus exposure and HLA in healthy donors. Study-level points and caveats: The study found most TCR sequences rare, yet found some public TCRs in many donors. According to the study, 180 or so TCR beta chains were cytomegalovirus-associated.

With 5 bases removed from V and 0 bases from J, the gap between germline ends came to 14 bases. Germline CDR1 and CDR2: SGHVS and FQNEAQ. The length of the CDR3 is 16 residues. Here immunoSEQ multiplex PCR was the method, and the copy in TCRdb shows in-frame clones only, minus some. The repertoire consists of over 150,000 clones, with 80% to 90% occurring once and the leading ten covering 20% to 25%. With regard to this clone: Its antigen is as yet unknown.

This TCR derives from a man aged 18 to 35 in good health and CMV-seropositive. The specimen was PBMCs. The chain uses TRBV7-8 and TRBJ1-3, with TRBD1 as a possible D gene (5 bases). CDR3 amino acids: CASSLTPDSSGNTIYF. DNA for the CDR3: TGTGCCAGCAGCCTTACTCCTGACAGCTCTGGAAACACCATATATTTT.